The 32 T cell receptor beta chains presented below share a single source sample, sequenced in a study of blood T cell repertoires in COVID-19. Generated by immunoSEQ multiplex PCR, the TCRdb table keeps only in-frame clones and is missing some. The sample includes 250,000 to 350,000 clones, roughly 83% seen only once; the top ten take about 1.5%. Input material: peripheral blood. The receptors come from a human donor with COVID-19, enrolled during active disease. The donor label of this sample is uncertain.

The CDR3 protein is CASSQRGISTDTQYF. In nucleotides, the CDR3 is TGTGCCAGCAGCCAACGAGGAATAAGCACAGATACGCAGTATTTT. The chain couples TRBV16 to TRBJ2-3; D is undetermined. Per germline, CDR1 KGHSY and CDR2 FQNENV. CDR3 length: 15 residues. Trimming stripped 2 bases from V and 0 bases from J, with 9 bases between.

The chain has TRBV4-1 and TRBJ2-3; D is unresolved. Trimming took off 6 bases at V and 1 base at J, with 17 bases between the two ends. Germline CDR1 and CDR2: MGHRA and YSYEKL. CDR3 length: 16 residues. Here the CDR3 reads CASRGEISAGTDTQYF. CDR3 DNA sequence: TGCGCCAGCAGGGGTGAGATTTCGGCGGGCACAGATACGCAGTATTTT.

V is TRBV5-6 and J is TRBJ1-1, with 10 bases matching TRBD1. CDR3 size: 16 residues. The V and J ends lost 4 bases and 4 bases, in that order; junction bases with no gene match: 10. CDR1 is SGHDT, CDR2 YYEEEE, per germline. The CDR3 loop reads CASSGGTGEGSTEAFF. The CDR3 nucleotides are TGTGCCAGCAGCGGGGGGACAGGGGAGGGGAGCACTGAAGCTTTCTTT.

This clone was seen only a few times. The chain employs TRBV7-3 and TRBJ1-1, with TRBD1 identical over 8 bases. After removal of 3 bases from V and 5 bases from J, the junction contained 5 bases not matched to a gene. The CDR3 contains 14 residues. Germline V gives CDR1 SGHTA, CDR2 FQGTGA. The CDR3 DNA follows: TGTGCCAGCAGCTTTCAGGGGGCAGGGACTGAAGCTTTCTTT. Its translation is CASSFQGAGTEAFF.

This clone was counted between two and nine times. The J gene is TRBJ1-2, the V gene TRBV6-5; D possibly corresponds to TRBD1 (5 bases). Trimming took 8 bases from V and 4 from J, leaving 17 bases between them. The CDR3 runs 14 residues. Germline values: CDR1 MNHEY, CDR2 SVGAGI. CDR3: CASRSVGGAYGYTF. CDR3 DNA sequence: TGTGCCAGCCGCAGTGTGGGGGGAGCCTATGGCTACACCTTC.

V is TRBV7-8 and J is TRBJ1-1; the D gene is possibly TRBD1 (6 bases). Per germline, CDR1 SGHVS and CDR2 FQNEAQ. V lost 5 bases and J lost 11, with 21 bases in between. The CDR3 consists of 14 residues. CDR3 nucleotide sequence: TGTGCCAGCAGCCCCTTTAACAGGGCAGATGGGGCTTTCTTT. Translating it yields CASSPFNRADGAFF.

The chain recombines TRBV11-1 with TRBJ2-7; 8 bases line up with TRBD2. The ends lost 5 bases at V and 11 bases at J; junction bases unmatched: 5. This CDR3 has 11 residues. Germline V gene data show CDR1 as SGHAT and CDR2 as FQDESV (reference sequence). DNA for the CDR3: TGTGCCAGCAGCCGGGGGGGATTGGAGTACTTC. Protein product: CASSRGGLEYF. The full variable domain, with the rest looked up from reference TRBV11-1 and TRBJ2-7, is EAEVAQSPRYKITEKSQAVAFWCDPISGHATLYWYRQILGQGPELLVQFQDESVVDDSQLPKDRFSAERLKGVDSTLKIQPAELGDSAMYLCASSRGGLEYFGPGTRLTVT.

This chain joins TRBV11-2 and TRBJ2-2, with 7 bases aligning to TRBD1. This CDR3 has 14 residues. Germline V gene sequence: CDR1 SGHAT, CDR2 FQNNGV. The trim removed 1 base at V and 8 bases at J, leaving 4 bases unmatched. CDR3 coding DNA: TGTGCCAGCAGCTTAGGGGGGACAGATGGGGAGCTGTTTTTT. Translated: CASSLGGTDGELFF.

This clone was seen once. The rearrangement joins TRBV18 to TRBJ2-3; D may be TRBD2 (6 bases). The CDR3 consists of 16 residues. The germline V gene has CDR1 KGHSH and CDR2 LQKENI. V gave up 1 base and J gave up 5 bases, with 16 bases separating them. CDR3 amino acids: CASSPRDGTGGDTQYF. The DNA of the CDR3 is TGTGCCAGCTCACCACGAGATGGGACCGGGGGAGATACGCAGTATTTT. Using reference TRBV18 and TRBJ2-3 for the parts outside the CDR3, the full variable domain is NAGVMQNPRHLVRRRGQEARLRCSPMKGHSHVYWYRQLPEEGLKFMVYLQKENIIDESGMPKERFSAEFPKEGPSILRIQQVVRGDSAAYFCASSPRDGTGGDTQYFGPGTRLTVL.

V and J are TRBV6-6 and TRBJ1-2; D gene uncertain. Trimming took off 2 bases at V and 5 bases at J, with 12 bases between the two ends. This CDR3 comprises 14 residues. The germline V gene encodes CDR1 MNHNY and CDR2 SVGAGI (reference sequence). The CDR3 is CASSYVQYQYGYTF. CDR3 DNA: TGTGCCAGCAGTTACGTCCAGTACCAGTATGGCTACACCTTC.

This chain uses TRBV7-9 with TRBJ2-1; tentative D call: TRBD2 (5 bases). The CDR3 has 16 amino acids. CDR1 is SEHNR and CDR2 is FQNEAQ in the germline V gene (reference sequence). V lost 5 bases to trimming and J lost 1 base, with 15 bases between them. CDR3 sequence (DNA): TGTGCCAGCAGCAGAGGGAGAGGTTCTTCCTACAATGAGCAGTTCTTC. This sequence encodes CASSRGRGSSYNEQFF.

This chain connects TRBV5-6 to TRBJ2-1, with TRBD1 as a possible D gene (5 bases). Trimming pared 0 bases from V and 9 bases from J, leaving 10 bases between. Germline V lookup: CDR1 SGHDT, CDR2 YYEEEE. The CDR3 is 13 residues long. The CDR3 sequence: CASSLGGPSEQFF. CDR3 sequence (DNA): TGTGCCAGCAGCTTGGGGGGCCCTAGTGAGCAGTTCTTC.

The rearrangement uses TRBV14 and TRBJ1-4, with a tentative D call TRBD1 (6 bases). Trimming shortened V by 2 bases and J by 7 bases, and 11 bases separated the two germline ends. CDR1 is SGHDN and CDR2 is FVKESK in the germline V gene. This CDR3 has 14 residues. The CDR3 DNA reads TGTGCCAGCAGCCAACAGGGGACGAGTGAAAAACTGTTTTTT. Its translation is CASSQQGTSEKLFF.

The chain recombines TRBV9 with TRBJ2-3, with a tentative D call TRBD2 (5 bases). CDR1 is SGDLS and CDR2 is YYNGEE in the germline V gene. Trimming took off 1 base at V and 2 bases at J, with 11 bases between the two ends. The CDR3 is made up of 15 amino acids. The DNA for the CDR3 is TGTGCCAGCAGCGTACGAGCGGCACTCACAGATACGCAGTATTTT. Protein: CASSVRAALTDTQYF. Full variable domain (outside the CDR3, taken from reference TRBV9 and TRBJ2-3): DSGVTQTPKHLITATGQRVTLRCSPRSGDLSVYWYQQSLDQGLQFLIQYYNGEERAKGNILERFSAQQFPDLHSELNLSSLELGDSALYFCASSVRAALTDTQYFGPGTRLTVL.

This sequence joins TRBV4-3 and TRBJ1-2; 8 nucleotides line up with TRBD1. Germline V lookup: CDR1 LGHNA, CDR2 YSLEER. The V gene end was trimmed by 6 bases and the J gene end by 4 bases; junction bases not matched to a gene: 7. The CDR3 has 14 residues. The CDR3 protein is CASRPGQGPYGYTF. CDR3 bases: TGCGCCAGCAGACCCGGACAGGGCCCCTATGGCTACACCTTC.

This clone was recorded only once. J is TRBJ2-3 and V is TRBV10-3; a possible D gene is TRBD2 (6 bases). Germline V gene sequence: CDR1 ENHRY, CDR2 SYGVKD. This CDR3 is 18 amino acids long. The V gene lost 5 bases and the J gene lost 4 bases, with 25 bases spanning the gap. In nucleotides, the CDR3 is TGTGCCATCAGTAACCCGCCCAGACTAGTCGGCGCCGCAGATACGCAGTATTTT. It specifies CAISNPPRLVGAADTQYF.

The rearrangement joins TRBV4-2 to TRBJ2-3; 11 bases map to TRBD1. The V gene end was trimmed by 4 bases and the J gene end by 1 base; junction bases not matched to a gene: 1. This CDR3 region has 15 residues. Germline V lookup: CDR1 LGHNA, CDR2 YNFKEQ. The CDR3 loop reads CASSRTGGRTDTQYF. CDR3 DNA: TGTGCCAGCAGCCGGACAGGGGGCCGCACAGATACGCAGTATTTT.

The chain has TRBV28 and TRBJ2-1, with 8 bases that match TRBD1. This CDR3 has 15 residues. From germline, CDR1 is MDHEN and CDR2 SYDVKM. V was clipped by 5 bases and J by 6 bases; unmatched bases: 9. For the CDR3, the DNA is TGTGCCAGCAGTGACATCGGGACAGGATCCAATGAGCAGTTCTTC. Translated, it gives CASSDIGTGSNEQFF.

The chain couples TRBV20-1 to TRBJ2-1, with D possibly matching TRBD2 (5 bases). Germline V gene data show CDR1 as DFQATT and CDR2 as SNEGSKA (reference sequence). The CDR3 totals 14 residues. With 3 bases removed from V and 3 bases from J, the gap between germline ends came to 12 bases. CDR3 in amino acids: CSASTDYFYNEQFF. CDR3 DNA sequence: TGCAGTGCTAGTACAGACTACTTCTACAATGAGCAGTTCTTC.

This clone came up a few times. The chain uses TRBV5-1 and TRBJ1-5; TRBD1 matches 7 bases. Looked up from germline, CDR1 is SGHRS and CDR2 is YFSETQ. V lost 3 bases to trimming and J lost 7 bases; unmatched junction nucleotides: 7. This CDR3 has 14 amino acids. CDR3 amino acids: CASSYVGGLQPQHF. DNA of the CDR3: TGCGCCAGCAGCTATGTAGGGGGCCTCCAGCCCCAGCATTTT.

This clone came up a few times. The chain carries TRBV4-1 and TRBJ2-7, with TRBD2 matching 7 bases. Trimming cost V 4 bases and J 3 bases; bases outside gene matches: 12. Germline values: CDR1 MGHRA, CDR2 YSYEKL. The CDR3 sequence is 16 residues long. For the CDR3, the DNA is TGCGCCAGCAGCCCGCAGATGGCTAGCGGATACTACGAGCAGTACTTC. Protein product: CASSPQMASGYYEQYF.

This clone showed up just once. The chain has TRBV30 and TRBJ2-7; D uncertain. Germline loops: CDR1 GTSNPN, CDR2 SVGIG (reference sequence). This CDR3 spans 11 amino acids. Trimming stripped 8 bases from V and 3 bases from J, with 11 bases between. The chain's CDR3 is CARAGLYEQYF. The DNA of the CDR3 is TGTGCCCGAGCCGGTCTCTACGAGCAGTACTTC.

This chain links TRBV5-8 with TRBJ2-2, with a weak D call TRBD2 (6 bases). This CDR3 region has 16 residues. V was trimmed by 4 bases and J by 0 bases, leaving 13 bases between them. Germline V gives CDR1 SGHTS, CDR2 YDEGEE. CDR3 in DNA: TGTGCCAGCAGCCCGGGGGTAGCGGCGAACACCGGGGAGCTGTTTTTT. Translation gives CASSPGVAANTGELFF.

V is TRBV5-1 and J is TRBJ2-2, with 8 bases fitting TRBD2. The CDR3 has 18 residues. V trimming: 1 base; J trimming: 0 bases; junction bases outside the gene matches: 8. The V gene's germline CDR1 is SGHRS and CDR2 YFSETQ. The CDR3 reads CASSLRSQRGTNTGELFF. CDR3 nucleotides: TGCGCCAGCAGCTTGAGGTCCCAGCGGGGGACGAACACCGGGGAGCTGTTTTTT. The whole variable domain, filled in from reference TRBV5-1 and TRBJ2-2, reads KAGVTQTPRYLIKTRGQQVTLSCSPISGHRSVSWYQQTPGQGLQFLFEYFSETQRNKGNFPGRFSGRQFSNSRSEMNVSTLELGDSALYLCASSLRSQRGTNTGELFFGEGSRLTVL.

The chain uses TRBV5-1 and TRBJ2-7; 8 positions agree with TRBD1. CDR3 size: 16 residues. The trim removed 4 bases at V and 2 bases at J, leaving 11 bases unmatched. The V gene's germline CDR1 is SGHRS and CDR2 YFSETQ. In DNA, the CDR3 is TGCGCCAGCAGCACTGTCCTCCGGGACAGGACCTACGAGCAGTACTTC. The encoded protein is CASSTVLRDRTYEQYF. Combining the CDR3 with reference TRBV5-1 and TRBJ2-7 gives the whole variable domain KAGVTQTPRYLIKTRGQQVTLSCSPISGHRSVSWYQQTPGQGLQFLFEYFSETQRNKGNFPGRFSGRQFSNSRSEMNVSTLELGDSALYLCASSTVLRDRTYEQYFGPGTRLTVT.

The V and J genes are TRBV15 and TRBJ2-3; TRBD2 matches at 9 bases. V lost 0 bases and J lost 0; bases outside the gene matches: 13. The CDR3 has 20 residues. CDR1 and CDR2 from the germline V gene are LNHNV and YYDKDF (reference sequence). The CDR3 sequence: CATSRDPPRTSVTSTDTQYF. DNA of the CDR3: TGTGCCACCAGCAGAGATCCCCCTCGGACTAGCGTAACTAGCACAGATACGCAGTATTTT.

The rearrangement links TRBV6-5 to TRBJ1-6, with 7 bases lining up with TRBD1. V shed 7 bases, J shed 7 bases, and the junction held 4 bases outside the gene matches. Germline CDR1 MNHEY, CDR2 SVGAGI. The CDR3 sequence is 13 residues long. CDR3 nucleotide sequence: TGTGCCAGCACCGGGACAGTAAATTCACCCCTCCACTTT. Encoded protein: CASTGTVNSPLHF.

The V gene is TRBV6-5, the J gene TRBJ2-3; 9 positions match TRBD1. CDR3 length: 13 amino acids. Looked up from germline, CDR1 is MNHEY and CDR2 is SVGAGI. V was clipped by 5 bases and J by 5 bases; unmatched bases: 2. CDR3 in DNA: TGTGCCAGCAGTCCGACAGGGGGAGATACGCAGTATTTT. Its translation is CASSPTGGDTQYF.

The rearrangement joins TRBV18 to TRBJ2-3; 11 positions match TRBD2. Per the germline V gene, CDR1 is KGHSH and CDR2 is LQKENI. CDR3 length equals 15 residues. V gave up 4 bases and J gave up 4 bases; unmatched junction bases: 4. Written as DNA, the CDR3 is TGTGCCAGCTCACTCTTAGCGGGAGGGCCAGATACGCAGTATTTT. This sequence encodes CASSLLAGGPDTQYF.

The V gene is TRBV9, the J gene TRBJ2-7, with a tentative D call TRBD2 (6 bases). V dropped 3 bases and J dropped 5 bases, with 12 bases sitting between them. Germline values: CDR1 SGDLS, CDR2 YYNGEE. The CDR3 is 13 amino acids. Here the CDR3 DNA reads TGTGCCAGCAGCGCCCGGGAGTCCCACGAGCAGTACTTC. This sequence encodes CASSARESHEQYF.

The chain combines TRBV3-1 (or the pseudogene TRBV3-2) with TRBJ1-2; no reliable D call. Germline V lookup: CDR1 LGHDT, CDR2 YNNKEL (reference sequence). The CDR3 totals 14 residues. Trimming shortened V by 3 bases and J by 5 bases, and 13 bases separated the two germline ends. CDR3 sequence (DNA): TGTGCCAGCAGCCAGGGAGACTTGAGTTATGGCTACACCTTC. It codes for CASSQGDLSYGYTF.

CDR3 sequence (DNA): TGTGCCTACACCGGAGGGGGCTATGTTATTAATTCACCCCTCCACTTT. Translated, it gives CAYTGGGYVINSPLHF. The V call is TRBV7-3, the J call TRBJ1-6; 7 nucleotides match TRBD1. V shed 11 bases and J 6 bases; nucleotides not matched to a gene: 16. The CDR3 runs to 16 residues. Germline-derived CDR1 and CDR2 are SGHTA and FQGTGA.